This T cell receptor (beta chain) is from a study of cytomegalovirus exposure and HLA in healthy donors. Notes on the study in general: TCR beta chains numbering approximately 150 were designated cytomegalovirus-associated.

Of note for this clone: Antigen: not known.

PCR amplification relied on 60 Vbeta primers (plus 13 Jbeta primers). Repertoires were generated with immunoSEQ multiplex PCR, while TCRdb's copy carries only in-frame clones and drops some. Its listing shows about 200,000 clones. The V gene lost 2 bases and the J gene lost 1 base, with 5 bases spanning the gap. The CDR3 runs 13 residues. The germline V gene has CDR1 SGHAT and CDR2 FQNNGV. The chain uses TRBV11-2 and TRBJ1-1; D is uncertain. This receptor was taken from a girl aged 2-10 years in good health and CMV-seropositive. The sequenced sample was PBMCs. The CDR3 region has the DNA TGTGCCAGCAGCTTATTCCGGAACACTGAAGCTTTCTTT. This encodes CASSLFRNTEAFF.